This T cell receptor beta chain derives from a study of early T cells in non-severe SARS-CoV-2 infection. Study background: Unpaired chains resulted from sequencing bulk RNA of unsorted whole blood. Notes on the study in general: CD4 and private specificities were missed by VDJdb matching, which favored anti-spike CD8 responses.

Attached unique molecular identifiers marked individual cDNA molecules. TCRdb ran MiXCR on the 5' RACE reads and lists one entry per CDR3 protein. The table lists 98,000 or so distinct CDR3 sequences, around 10% of them singletons, with 3.1% in the top ten. CDR1 is MGHDK, CDR2 SYGVNS, per germline. Trimming took 3 bases from V and 7 from J; bases not matched to a gene: 2. This CDR3 has 14 residues. Comment on this clonotype: Its specificity is unknown.

The chain links TRBV25-1 to TRBJ1-4; 10 positions agree with TRBD1. This clonotype was sampled from an adult who was a healthcare worker with PCR-confirmed SARS-CoV-2 infection or an uninfected control (not recorded which). The specimen was whole blood. CDR3 DNA: TGTGCCAGCAGTGATAGGACAGGGGGTGAAAAACTGTTTTTT. Translation: CASSDRTGGEKLFF.